This T cell receptor beta chain is drawn from a study of CD8 T cells in Susac syndrome. Germline CDR1 is SQVTM and CDR2 is ANQGSEA. With 6 bases removed from V and 5 bases from J, the gap between germline ends came to 26 bases. The length of the CDR3 is 17 residues. When the RNA was reverse transcribed, random hexamers were used with an input of about 0.45 to 1 ug. Amplification of TCR beta CDR3 used immunoSEQ multiplex PCR across 54 Vbeta and 13 Jbeta. TCRdb fed the immunoSEQ multiplex PCR reads into MiXCR, producing one record per CDR3 protein. The table includes some 110,000 distinct CDR3 sequences, approximately 95% detected once. TCR beta was sequenced from blood CD8+ and CD4+ T cells. CD8+ and CD4+ T cells were negatively isolated; TEMRA cells were FACS-enriched.

The specimen sequenced was CD8+ T cells from PBMCs. This clonotype was sampled from a human donor with multiple sclerosis. The chain combines TRBV29-1 with TRBJ1-5, with a possible D match to TRBD1 (5 bases). For the CDR3, the DNA is TGCAGCGTCTCCCCCGGGGCCCCAACATTTAGGCATCAGCCCCAGCATTTT. As protein: CSVSPGAPTFRHQPQHF.